This entry describes one TCR beta chain. Its antigen is unknown. No much larger clonotype is one base removed from it; base qualities were not supplied. CD8 naive samples were CD45RO-negative cells positively selected for CCR7, giving a CD45RA+CCR7+ population that excluded TemRA cells. The donors were healthy, HIV-negative adults with no recently reported acute infections or vaccinations. Only Caucasian adults living in Nashville, Tennessee, USA were represented among the donors. After blood collection by leukapheresis, PBMCs were isolated using Ficoll-Histopaque density gradient centrifugation and then cryopreserved in the vapor phase of liquid nitrogen. Purity and quantity of every magnetically sorted T cell population were checked by analytical flow cytometry. Genomic DNA was isolated from every sorted fraction and measured by UV absorbance on a Nanodrop 2000c. These data originate in a study of shared clonotypes between healthy human individuals (dated by TCRdb to 2018 to 2020). As for the study more broadly: The cohort comprised a couple of women and a few men aged 18 to 49 years. For each donor, CD4 naive and CD4 memory were each given three plates, CD8 naive was given two plates, and CD8 memory was given one plate. To estimate repertoire size and how much clonotype sharing occurs between individuals, the study deeply sequenced the blood TCR repertoires of several healthy adults. To increase sequencing depth and limit assay-specific biases, different laboratories used diverse techniques to prepare libraries and sequence TCR repertoires. Each donor's leukapheresis produced roughly between roughly 0.85 and 9.5 billion PBMCs.

TCR CDR3 regions were amplified from genomic DNA by multiplex PCR using the deep immunoSEQ assay. Extracted genomic DNA from each cell subset was distributed evenly across all wells of several immunoSEQ 96-well plates, and each plate was treated as a replicate. For sorted subsets, around 0.2 ug of genomic DNA, equivalent to around 30,000 T cell genomes, went into each replicate PCR. The purified libraries were quantified using a Qubit 3.0 fluorometer, sized with a Bioanalyzer 2100, and then quantified again using the KAPA Library Quantification kit. Every immunoSEQ 96-well plate was sequenced on a dedicated single-read 150-cycle Illumina NextSeq 550 flow cell. For the original study's pipeline: Because only junctional sequences without quality scores were contained in the immunoSEQ output, filtering matching that applied to full-length reads could not be performed. Sequences were annotated with PyIR, a Python wrapper for IgBLAST v1.9, using IMGT germline references to assign V/J genes and CDR3. Reads with weak V/J assignments (E-value above 1e-6), missing CDR3, stop codons, out-of-frame junctions, or ambiguous translated residues were removed. V3J clonotypes were defined as sequences sharing an identical inferred V gene, J gene, and CDR3 amino acid sequence. The percentage overlap between two repertoires was calculated by dividing the number of shared unique clonotypes by the size of the smaller repertoire. Richness of each repertoire was evaluated using RTK rarefaction, the Chao1 estimator, and Recon v2.1 estimates of unobserved clonotypes. OLGA was used to compute generation probabilities for all TCRbeta clonotypes that the gDNA method yielded from a few donors. This is the immuneACCESS table as TCRdb keeps it, with only in-frame sequences that have V and J called. A part of the clones is gone; compared with another copy, unresolved V genes explain less than half, and the rest is unexplained. D and trimming come from the DNA, and the V and J calls and clone size come from that table. A total of roughly 570,000 clones appear in this sample, roughly 98% of them only once. The top ten constitute approximately 0.3% of the sample.

The germline V gene provides CDR1 SGHDN and CDR2 FVKESK. V loses 3 bases, J loses 4 bases, and the germline ends lie 16 bases apart. The CDR3 runs 16 residues from the cysteine to the phenylalanine. The entry retains the CDR3 DNA only, 48 bases that are in frame from base 1. Summary of the overall study and its limitations: Because the study included a small number of donors, the genetic and exposure-history diversity represented was limited. Compared with non-shared clonotypes, clonotypes shared by all four sorted-subset donors had higher generation probabilities. Based on pairwise subsampling, the degree of clonotype sharing among donors was expected to be affected by sequencing depth. Sampling was restricted to blood, and TCR repertoires in tissue are likely to differ from TCR repertoires in blood. Even with the large sequencing depth, rarefaction of the sorted-subset datasets indicated that sequencing was incomplete. Sharing across a few donors was observed for around 5% of naive CD4, less than 4% of naive CD8, about 2.3% of memory CD4, and over 0.3% of memory CD8 clonotypes. Estimated clonotype richness was generally larger for naive than for memory subsets.

The clonotype was recovered from a man aged 25-45 years in good health. The sequenced sample consisted of naive CD8+ T cells sorted from blood. The cell subset or site label here, explained by the study, means: CD45RA+CCR7+. The chain joins TRBV14 to TRBJ2-1; the D gene is tentatively TRBD1 or TRBD2, each matching 5 bases. The CDR3 reads CASSQQGLGPYNEQFF. The DNA reads TGTGCCAGCAGCCAGCAAGGGTTGGGACCGTACAATGAGCAGTTCTTC.